The sequence of this T cell receptor (beta chain) was determined in a study of shared clonotypes between healthy human individuals. Overall study context: Each donor contributed plates that comprised three CD4 naive, three CD4 memory, two CD8 naive and one CD8 memory.

TCRdb's copy holds only in-frame clones and misses some; the assay was immunoSEQ multiplex PCR. The table lists a few million clones, roughly 93% of them singletons. V shed 5 bases and J shed 1 base, with 8 bases lying between them. This CDR3 region has 13 residues. Germline CDR1 is SGHTA and CDR2 is FQGTGA. General study findings and limits: Generally, naive subsets (rather than memory subsets) showed larger estimated richness. Sorted-subset samples were not fully sequenced, rarefaction indicated. Clonotypes which were not shared had lower generation probabilities than clonotypes that all four donors shared.

This clone has more than one count but fewer than ten. What it binds is unknown. This chain uses TRBV7-3 with TRBJ1-1; D not certain. The origin of this receptor is a man younger than 35 in good health. Some clones in this sample may be carry-over from other donors' samples. Source material: naive CD4+ T cells from PBMCs. Subset specified: CD45RA+ positively selected. CDR3 in amino acids: CASSPERNTEAFF. The CDR3 region has the DNA TGTGCCAGCAGCCCGGAAAGGAACACTGAAGCTTTCTTT.